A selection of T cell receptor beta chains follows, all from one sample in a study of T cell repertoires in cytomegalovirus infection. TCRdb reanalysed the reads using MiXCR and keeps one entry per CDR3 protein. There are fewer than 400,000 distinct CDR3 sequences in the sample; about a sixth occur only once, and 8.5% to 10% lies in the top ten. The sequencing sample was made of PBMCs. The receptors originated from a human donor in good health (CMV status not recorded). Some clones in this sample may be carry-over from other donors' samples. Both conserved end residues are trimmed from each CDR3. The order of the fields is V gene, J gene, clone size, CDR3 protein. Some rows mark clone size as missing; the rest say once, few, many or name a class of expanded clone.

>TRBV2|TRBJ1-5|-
ASSLPGGQPQH
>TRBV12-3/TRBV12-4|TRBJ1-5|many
ASSTTPQPQH
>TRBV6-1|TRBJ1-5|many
ASRNRDSIFDQPQH
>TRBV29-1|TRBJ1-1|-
SGGTGDTEAF
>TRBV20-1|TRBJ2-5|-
SAGRVQETQY
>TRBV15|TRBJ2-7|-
ATSRARWGRGTYEQY
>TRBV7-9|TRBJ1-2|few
ASSYRQGNGYT
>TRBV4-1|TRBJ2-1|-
ASSQDSGNNEQF
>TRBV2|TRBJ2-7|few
ASSNSGFEQY
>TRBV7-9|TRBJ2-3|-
ASSRDRVADTQY
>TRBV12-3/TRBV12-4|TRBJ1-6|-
ASTLVLESPLH
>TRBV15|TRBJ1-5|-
ATSRVGLNQPQH
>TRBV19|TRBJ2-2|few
ASGTGLLLNTGELF
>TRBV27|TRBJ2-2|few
ASSLGVNGELF
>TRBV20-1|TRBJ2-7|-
SARDSVAGDPRYEQY